Shown below are 13 T cell receptor beta chains from a single sample sequenced in a study of T cell changes during pregnancy in multiple sclerosis. Profiled with immunoSEQ multiplex PCR; TCRdb holds only in-frame clones, not every one. The sample has just under 80,000 clones; about 93% are singletons. The input for sequencing was peripheral blood, taken in the first trimester of pregnancy. Receptors were obtained from a female donor with multiple sclerosis, enrolled in a pregnancy study.

The J gene is TRBJ2-7, the V gene TRBV4-3; 7 bases line up with TRBD2. CDR1 and CDR2 from the germline V gene are LGHNA and YSLEER. This CDR3 is built from 16 residues. Trimming at V came to 0 bases and at J to 0 bases, leaving 5 bases not matched to a gene. The CDR3 here is CASSQDARGSSYEQYF. The CDR3 DNA sequence: TGCGCCAGCAGCCAAGATGCCCGCGGGAGCTCCTACGAGCAGTACTTC.

The V call is TRBV4-3, the J call TRBJ2-3, with D perhaps TRBD2 (7 bases). There are 16 residues in the CDR3. V dropped 0 bases and J dropped 6 bases, with 16 bases sitting between them. The germline V gene has CDR1 LGHNA and CDR2 YSLEER. DNA of the CDR3: TGCGCCAGCAGCCAAGATAGGCGGGGGCCAGGGGATACGCAGTATTTT. Its protein product is CASSQDRRGPGDTQYF.

The genes are TRBV7-2 and TRBJ2-1; perhaps TRBD1 as D (5 bases). Germline lookup yields CDR1 SGHTA and CDR2 FQGNSA. With 5 bases removed from V and 0 bases from J, the gap between germline ends came to 14 bases. The CDR3 covers 16 residues. The CDR3 DNA follows: TGTGCCAGCAGCCAGTACTCAGGGAACTCCTACAATGAGCAGTTCTTC. Encoded protein: CASSQYSGNSYNEQFF.

This clone was detected once. The gene calls are TRBV28 and TRBJ2-1, with D hard to call. Germline CDR1 is MDHEN and CDR2 is SYDVKM. The V end lost 4 bases, the J end lost 8 bases, and 12 bases lay between the germline ends. This CDR3 contains 13 residues. The CDR3 DNA reads as TGTGCCAGCAGTTCTAACGTATTATATGAGCAGTTCTTC. It yields the protein CASSSNVLYEQFF.

The J gene is TRBJ1-5, the V gene TRBV6-5; 8 bases line up with TRBD1. The V segment lost 7 bases and the J segment 4 bases; nucleotides outside the gene matches: 6. This CDR3 has 14 residues. Looked up from germline, CDR1 is MNHEY and CDR2 is SVGAGI. The CDR3: CASKSWTGNQPQHF. In nucleotides, the CDR3 is TGTGCCAGCAAATCGTGGACAGGGAATCAGCCCCAGCATTTT.

J is TRBJ2-1 and V is TRBV4-1, with D tentatively TRBD2 (5 bases). With 0 bases removed from V and 1 base from J, the gap between germline ends came to 19 bases. The CDR3 length is 19 residues. The germline CDR1 and CDR2 sequences are MGHRA and YSYEKL. The DNA of the CDR3 is TGCGCCAGCAGCCAAGAATGGGGTAGCGTCTCGAGGTCCTACAATGAGCAGTTCTTC. Its translation is CASSQEWGSVSRSYNEQFF.

The genes are TRBV15 and TRBJ1-4; D is possibly TRBD1 (5 bases). Trimming took off 0 bases at V and 4 bases at J, with 12 bases between the two ends. The CDR3 is 16 residues long. Germline loops: CDR1 LNHNV, CDR2 YYDKDF (reference sequence). CDR3 bases: TGTGCCACCAGCAGAGATAGGGGCAGCCTTAATGAAAAACTGTTTTTT. Its protein is CATSRDRGSLNEKLFF. The full variable domain, its missing parts supplied by reference TRBV15 and TRBJ1-4, is DAMVIQNPRYQVTQFGKPVTLSCSQTLNHNVMYWYQQKSSQAPKLLFHYYDKDFNNEADTPDNFQSRRPNTSFCFLDIRSPGLGDTAMYLCATSRDRGSLNEKLFFGSGTQLSVL.

The chain uses TRBV7-2 and TRBJ1-4; the match to TRBD1 covers 7 bases. The CDR3 spans 14 residues. With 5 bases clipped from V and 3 bases from J, the junction kept 3 bases outside the gene matches. Germline V gives CDR1 SGHTA, CDR2 FQGNSA. The CDR3 coding sequence is TGTGCCAGCAGCCCCGGGACAGCTAATGAAAAACTGTTTTTT. The encoded protein is CASSPGTANEKLFF.

V and J are TRBV5-8 and TRBJ2-7; 9 bases line up with TRBD1. Unmatched junction bases numbered 6, after V lost 2 bases and J lost 6 bases. The CDR3 is 14 residues long. Looked up from germline, CDR1 is SGHTS and CDR2 is YDEGEE. The CDR3 DNA is TGTGCCAGCAGCTTTGGACAGGGGTTTGGCGAGCAGTACTTC. Protein product: CASSFGQGFGEQYF.

In its sample, this clone was seen once. The chain uses TRBV5-4 and TRBJ2-1, with TRBD2 matching over 9 bases. The CDR3 spans 15 residues. Germline CDR1 reads SGHNT; CDR2 reads YYREEE (reference sequence). Trimming removed 10 bases from V and 5 bases from J; junction bases left unmatched: 13. CDR3: CAGKKAGGLNNEQFF. For the CDR3, the DNA is TGTGCCGGTAAAAAAGCGGGAGGCTTAAACAATGAGCAGTTCTTC. Together with reference TRBV5-4 and TRBJ2-1, the CDR3 gives the full variable domain: ETGVTQSPTHLIKTRGQQVTLRCSSQSGHNTVSWYQQALGQGPQFIFQYYREEENGRGNFPPRFSGLQFPNYSSELNVNALELDDSALYLCAGKKAGGLNNEQFFGPGTRLTVL.

This chain joins TRBV2 and TRBJ2-1; 13 bases are a match to TRBD2. Germline V gives CDR1 SNHLY, CDR2 FYNNEI. The length of the CDR3 is 15 residues. Germline trimming cut 6 bases from V and 6 bases from J; bases unmatched to any gene: 5. The CDR3 sequence is CASRERTSGGNEQFF. The CDR3 DNA follows: TGTGCCAGCAGGGAAAGGACTAGCGGGGGCAATGAGCAGTTCTTC.

The V gene is TRBV28, the J gene TRBJ2-7; TRBD1 agrees at 8 bases. The CDR3 covers 15 residues. The J segment lost 4 bases and the V segment lost 5 bases, leaving 10 bases of the junction unmatched. The germline CDR1 and CDR2 sequences are MDHEN and SYDVKM. DNA of the CDR3: TGTGCCAGCAGTACCCAGACAGGGGCGCTATACGAGCAGTACTTC. This encodes CASSTQTGALYEQYF.

In DNA form, the CDR3 reads TGTGCCAGCAGCGAGAACGGGAGGGAAGAGACCCAGTACTTC. Encoded protein: CASSENGREETQYF. The chain employs TRBV7-7 and TRBJ2-5; TRBD2 agrees at 8 bases. Germline V gene lookup returns CDR1 SSHAT and CDR2 FNYEAQ (reference sequence). This CDR3 spans 14 amino acids. V was clipped by 5 bases and J by 3 bases; unmatched bases: 5.